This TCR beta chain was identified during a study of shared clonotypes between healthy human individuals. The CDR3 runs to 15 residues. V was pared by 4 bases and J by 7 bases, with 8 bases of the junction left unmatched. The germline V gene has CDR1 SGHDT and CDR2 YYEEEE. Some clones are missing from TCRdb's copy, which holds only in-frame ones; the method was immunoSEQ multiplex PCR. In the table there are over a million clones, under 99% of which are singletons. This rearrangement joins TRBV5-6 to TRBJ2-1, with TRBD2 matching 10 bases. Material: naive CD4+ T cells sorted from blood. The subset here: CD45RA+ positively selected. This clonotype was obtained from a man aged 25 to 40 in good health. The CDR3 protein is CASSPLAGAWNEQFF. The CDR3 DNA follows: TGTGCCAGCAGCCCTCTAGCGGGAGCGTGGAATGAGCAGTTCTTC.